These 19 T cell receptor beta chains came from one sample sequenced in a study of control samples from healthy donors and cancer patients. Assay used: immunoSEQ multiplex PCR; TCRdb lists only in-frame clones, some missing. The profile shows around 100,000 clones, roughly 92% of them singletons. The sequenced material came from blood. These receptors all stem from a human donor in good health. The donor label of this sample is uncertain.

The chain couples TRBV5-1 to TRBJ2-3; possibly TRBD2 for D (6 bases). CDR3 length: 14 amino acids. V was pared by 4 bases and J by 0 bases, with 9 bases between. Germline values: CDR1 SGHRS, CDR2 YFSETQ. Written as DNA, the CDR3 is TGCGCCAGCAGCCCTGGGACTAGCACAGATACGCAGTATTTT. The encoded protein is CASSPGTSTDTQYF.

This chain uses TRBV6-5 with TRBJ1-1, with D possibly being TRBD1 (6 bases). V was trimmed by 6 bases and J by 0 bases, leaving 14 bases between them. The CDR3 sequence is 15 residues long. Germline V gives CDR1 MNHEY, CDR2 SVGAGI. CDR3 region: CASSPRQVLNTEAFF. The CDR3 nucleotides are TGTGCCAGCAGCCCAAGACAGGTTTTGAACACTGAAGCTTTCTTT.

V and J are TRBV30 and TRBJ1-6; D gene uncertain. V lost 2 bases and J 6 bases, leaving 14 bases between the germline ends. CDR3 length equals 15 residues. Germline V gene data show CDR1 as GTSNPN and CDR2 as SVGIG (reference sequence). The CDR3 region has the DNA TGTGCCTGGAGTACTTGGTCAGGACTTAATTCACCCCTCCACTTT. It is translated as CAWSTWSGLNSPLHF.

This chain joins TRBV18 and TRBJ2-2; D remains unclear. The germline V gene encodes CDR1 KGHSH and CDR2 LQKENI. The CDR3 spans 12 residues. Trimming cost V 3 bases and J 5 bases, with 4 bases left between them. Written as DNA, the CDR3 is TGTGCCAGCTCACCCGGGACCGGGGAGCTGTTTTTT. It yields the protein CASSPGTGELFF.

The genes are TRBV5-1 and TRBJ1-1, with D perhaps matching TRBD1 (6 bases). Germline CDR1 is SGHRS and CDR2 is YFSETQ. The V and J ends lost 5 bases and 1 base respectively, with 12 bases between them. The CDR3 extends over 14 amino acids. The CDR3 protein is CASSRGTANTEAFF. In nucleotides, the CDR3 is TGCGCCAGCAGTAGGGGGACGGCGAACACTGAAGCTTTCTTT.

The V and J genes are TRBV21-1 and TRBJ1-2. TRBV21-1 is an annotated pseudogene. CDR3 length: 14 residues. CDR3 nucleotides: TGTGCCAGCAGCCCCTTAGGGGGAGGAAAAGGCTACACCTTC. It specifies CASSPLGGGKGYTF.

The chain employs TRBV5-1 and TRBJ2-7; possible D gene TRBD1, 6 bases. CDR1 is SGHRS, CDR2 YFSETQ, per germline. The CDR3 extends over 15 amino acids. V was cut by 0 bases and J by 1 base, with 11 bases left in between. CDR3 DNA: TGCGCCAGCAGCTTGGCCCAGGGGAGTTCCTACGAGCAGTACTTC. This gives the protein CASSLAQGSSYEQYF.

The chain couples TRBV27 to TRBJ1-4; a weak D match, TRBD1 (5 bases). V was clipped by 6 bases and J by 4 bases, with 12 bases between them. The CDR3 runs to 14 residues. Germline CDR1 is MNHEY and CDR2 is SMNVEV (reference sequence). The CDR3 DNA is TGTGCCAGCAGGAGTTGGGGGAATAATGAAAAACTGTTTTTT. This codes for CASRSWGNNEKLFF.

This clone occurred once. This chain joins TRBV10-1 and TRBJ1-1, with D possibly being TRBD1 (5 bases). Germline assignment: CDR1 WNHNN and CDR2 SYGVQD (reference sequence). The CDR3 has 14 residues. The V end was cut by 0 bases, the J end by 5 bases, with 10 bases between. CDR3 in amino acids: CASSESRTTTEAFF. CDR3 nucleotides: TGCGCCAGCAGTGAGTCAAGGACAACGACTGAAGCTTTCTTT.

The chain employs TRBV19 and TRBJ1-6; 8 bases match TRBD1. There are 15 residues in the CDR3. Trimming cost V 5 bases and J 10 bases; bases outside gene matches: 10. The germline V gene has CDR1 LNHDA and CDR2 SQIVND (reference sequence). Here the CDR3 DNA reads TGTGCCAGTAGTTTACGGACAGGGAACTCCTCACCCCTCCACTTT. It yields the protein CASSLRTGNSSPLHF.

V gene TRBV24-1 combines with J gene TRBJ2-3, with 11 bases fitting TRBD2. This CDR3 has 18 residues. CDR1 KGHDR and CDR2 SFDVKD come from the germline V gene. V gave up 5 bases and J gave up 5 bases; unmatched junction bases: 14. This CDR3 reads CATSATIGLAGVVDTQYF. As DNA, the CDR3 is TGTGCCACCAGTGCCACAATCGGACTAGCGGGCGTAGTAGATACGCAGTATTTT.

CDR3 sequence: CASSPGQGTYVGYGYTF. The CDR3 nucleotides read TGTGCCAGCAGTCCGGGGCAGGGGACCTACGTCGGCTATGGCTACACCTTC. The chain links TRBV6-2 or TRBV6-3 to TRBJ1-2, with D perhaps matching TRBD1 (6 bases). Germline-derived CDR1 and CDR2 are MNHEY and SVGEGT. The V end lost 5 bases, the J end lost 4 bases, and 23 bases lay between the germline ends. This CDR3 has 17 residues.

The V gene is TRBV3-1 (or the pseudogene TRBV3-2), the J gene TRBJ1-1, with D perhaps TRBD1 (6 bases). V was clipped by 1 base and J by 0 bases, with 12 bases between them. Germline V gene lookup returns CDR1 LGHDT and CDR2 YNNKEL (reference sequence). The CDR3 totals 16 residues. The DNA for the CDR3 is TGTGCCAGCAGCCAAGCTGACAGGCGCATGAACACTGAAGCTTTCTTT. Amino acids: CASSQADRRMNTEAFF.

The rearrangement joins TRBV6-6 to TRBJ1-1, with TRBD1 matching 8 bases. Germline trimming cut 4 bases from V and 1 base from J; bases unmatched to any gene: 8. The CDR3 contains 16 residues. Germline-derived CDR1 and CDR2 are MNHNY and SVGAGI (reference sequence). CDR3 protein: CASSLSQGAGNTEAFF. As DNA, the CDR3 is TGTGCCAGCAGTTTGAGCCAGGGGGCGGGGAACACTGAAGCTTTCTTT.

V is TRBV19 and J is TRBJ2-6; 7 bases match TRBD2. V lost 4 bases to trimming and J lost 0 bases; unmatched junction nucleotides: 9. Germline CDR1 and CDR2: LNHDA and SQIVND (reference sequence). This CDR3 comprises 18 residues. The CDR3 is CASSNRGVDRSGANVLTF. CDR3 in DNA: TGTGCCAGTAGTAATCGGGGGGTGGATCGCTCTGGGGCCAACGTCCTGACTTTC. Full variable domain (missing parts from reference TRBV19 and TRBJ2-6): DGGITQSPKYLFRKEGQNVTLSCEQNLNHDAMYWYRQDPGQGLRLIYYSQIVNDFQKGDIAEGYSVSREKKESFPLTVTSAQKNPTAFYLCASSNRGVDRSGANVLTFGAGSRLTVL.

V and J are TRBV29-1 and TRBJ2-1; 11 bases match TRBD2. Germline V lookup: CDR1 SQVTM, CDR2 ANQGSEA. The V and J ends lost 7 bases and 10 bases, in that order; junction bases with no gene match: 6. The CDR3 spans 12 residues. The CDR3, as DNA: TGCAGCGAGAGTAGCGGGGGGGCCGAGCAGTTCTTC. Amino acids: CSESSGGAEQFF.

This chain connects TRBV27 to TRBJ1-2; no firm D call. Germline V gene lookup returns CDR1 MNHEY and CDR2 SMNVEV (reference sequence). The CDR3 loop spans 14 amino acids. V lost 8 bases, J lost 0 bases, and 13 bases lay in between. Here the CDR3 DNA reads TGTGCCAGCGGGCCGAGCCCGGCTAACTATGGCTACACCTTC. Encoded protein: CASGPSPANYGYTF.

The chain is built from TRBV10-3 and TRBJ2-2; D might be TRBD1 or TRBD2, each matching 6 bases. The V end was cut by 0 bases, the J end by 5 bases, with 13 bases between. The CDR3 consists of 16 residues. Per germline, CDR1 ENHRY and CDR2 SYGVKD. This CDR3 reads CAISESIRGETGELFF. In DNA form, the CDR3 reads TGTGCCATCAGTGAGTCGATAAGGGGGGAAACCGGGGAGCTGTTTTTT.

In DNA, the CDR3 is TGTGCCAGTAGTATAGGCAGGGGAGCCATGAACACTGAAGCTTTCTTT. It codes for CASSIGRGAMNTEAFF. The gene calls are TRBV19 and TRBJ1-1; D possibly corresponds to TRBD1 (6 bases). V gave up 1 base and J gave up 0 bases, with 12 bases separating them. Germline loops: CDR1 LNHDA, CDR2 SQIVND (reference sequence). The CDR3 has 16 amino acids. The full variable domain, its missing parts supplied by reference TRBV19 and TRBJ1-1, is DGGITQSPKYLFRKEGQNVTLSCEQNLNHDAMYWYRQDPGQGLRLIYYSQIVNDFQKGDIAEGYSVSREKKESFPLTVTSAQKNPTAFYLCASSIGRGAMNTEAFFGQGTRLTVV.